This T cell receptor beta chain emerged from a study of CD8 T cells in Susac syndrome. A quantity of roughly 0.5 to 1 ug RNA underwent reverse transcription using random hexamers. Multiplex PCR with immunoSEQ amplified the TCR beta CDR3 across 54 Vbeta and 13 Jbeta. TCRdb itself ran the immunoSEQ multiplex PCR reads through MiXCR, one entry per CDR3 protein. Of about 160,000 distinct CDR3 sequences listed, more than 95% are singletons. CDR3 length equals 15 residues. CDR1 MNHEY and CDR2 SMNVEV come from the germline V gene (reference sequence). Trimming stripped 4 bases from V and 4 bases from J, with 11 bases between.

This sequence was found in a human donor with Susac syndrome. This chain uses TRBV27 with TRBJ2-6, with D possibly matching TRBD2 (6 bases). The material sequenced was CD4+ T cells from PBMCs. The CDR3 region is CASSSGDLGANVLTF. In nucleotides, the CDR3 is TGTGCCAGCAGTTCGGGGGACTTGGGGGCCAACGTCCTGACTTTC.